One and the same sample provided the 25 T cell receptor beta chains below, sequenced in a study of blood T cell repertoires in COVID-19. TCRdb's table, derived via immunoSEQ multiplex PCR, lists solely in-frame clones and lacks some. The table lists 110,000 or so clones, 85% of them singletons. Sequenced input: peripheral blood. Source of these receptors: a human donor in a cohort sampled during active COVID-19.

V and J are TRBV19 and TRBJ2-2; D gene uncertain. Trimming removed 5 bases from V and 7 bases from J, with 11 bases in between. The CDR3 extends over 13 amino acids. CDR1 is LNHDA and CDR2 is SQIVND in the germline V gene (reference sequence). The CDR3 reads CASSGPGGGELFF. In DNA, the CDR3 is TGTGCCAGTAGTGGCCCGGGTGGCGGGGAGCTGTTTTTT.

In DNA form, the CDR3 reads TGTGCCACCAGCAGCTCCAGCGCAAACTATGGCTACACCTTC. Translation: CATSSSSANYGYTF. This chain links TRBV15 with TRBJ1-2; D is ambiguous. The CDR3 extends over 14 amino acids. V lost 3 bases, J lost 2 bases, and 10 bases lay in between. Germline V gene lookup returns CDR1 LNHNV and CDR2 YYDKDF (reference sequence).

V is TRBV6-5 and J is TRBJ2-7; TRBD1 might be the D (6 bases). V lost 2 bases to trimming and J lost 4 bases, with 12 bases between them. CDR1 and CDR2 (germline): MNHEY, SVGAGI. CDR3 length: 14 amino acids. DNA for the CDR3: TGTGCCAGCAGTTACACCCAGGGGTTTTACGAGCAGTACTTC. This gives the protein CASSYTQGFYEQYF.

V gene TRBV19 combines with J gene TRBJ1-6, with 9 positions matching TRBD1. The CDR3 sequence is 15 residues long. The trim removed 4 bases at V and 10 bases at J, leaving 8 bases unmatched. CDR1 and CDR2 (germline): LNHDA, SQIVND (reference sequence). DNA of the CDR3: TGTGCCAGTAGTAACACAGGGGGCAGTGAGTCACCCCTCCACTTT. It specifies CASSNTGGSESPLHF.

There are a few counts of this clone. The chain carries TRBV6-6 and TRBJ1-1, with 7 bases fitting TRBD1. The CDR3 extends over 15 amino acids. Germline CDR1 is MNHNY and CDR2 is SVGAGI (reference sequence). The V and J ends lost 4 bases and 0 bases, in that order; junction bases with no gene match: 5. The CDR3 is CASSLTGTVNTEAFF. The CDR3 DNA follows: TGTGCCAGCAGTTTGACCGGGACAGTGAACACTGAAGCTTTCTTT.

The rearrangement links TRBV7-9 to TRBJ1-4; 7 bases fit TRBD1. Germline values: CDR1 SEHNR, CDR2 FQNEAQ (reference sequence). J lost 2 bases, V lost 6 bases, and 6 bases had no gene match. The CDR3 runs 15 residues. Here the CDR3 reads CASSSRQGTNEKLFF. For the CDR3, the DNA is TGTGCCAGCAGTTCCCGACAGGGTACTAATGAAAAACTGTTTTTT.

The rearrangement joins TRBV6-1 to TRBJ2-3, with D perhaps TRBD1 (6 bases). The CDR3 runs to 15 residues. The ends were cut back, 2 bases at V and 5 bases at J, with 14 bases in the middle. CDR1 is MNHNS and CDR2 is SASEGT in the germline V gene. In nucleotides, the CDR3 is TGTGCCAGCAGTGAATATCTGGGGGCAGGAGATACGCAGTATTTT. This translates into CASSEYLGAGDTQYF.

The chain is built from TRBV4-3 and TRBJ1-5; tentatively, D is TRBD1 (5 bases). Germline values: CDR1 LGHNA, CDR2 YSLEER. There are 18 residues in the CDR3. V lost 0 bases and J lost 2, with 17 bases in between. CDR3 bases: TGCGCCAGCAGCCAAGATTGGTATAGGGGATCGGGCAATCAGCCCCAGCATTTT. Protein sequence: CASSQDWYRGSGNQPQHF.

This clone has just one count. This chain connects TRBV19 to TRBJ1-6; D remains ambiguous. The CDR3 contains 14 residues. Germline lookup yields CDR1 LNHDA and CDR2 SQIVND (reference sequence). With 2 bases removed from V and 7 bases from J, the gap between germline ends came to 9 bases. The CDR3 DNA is TGTGCCAGTAGTATAACGGCGGCAAATTCACCCCTCCACTTT. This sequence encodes CASSITAANSPLHF.

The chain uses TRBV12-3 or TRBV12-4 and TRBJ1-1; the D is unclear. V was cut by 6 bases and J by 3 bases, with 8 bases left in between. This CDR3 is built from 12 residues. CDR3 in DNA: TGTGCCAGCAGCCGGGGTCACACTGAAGCTTTCTTT. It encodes CASSRGHTEAFF.

The CDR3 sequence: CASNFPRQGADEQYF. The CDR3, as DNA: TGTGCCAGCAACTTCCCTCGACAGGGTGCGGACGAGCAGTACTTC. The V call is TRBV7-4, the J call TRBJ2-7, with TRBD1 identical over 7 bases. J was trimmed by 5 bases and V by 7 bases; bases with no gene match: 14. The CDR3 runs to 15 residues. Looked up from germline, CDR1 is SGHVT and CDR2 is SQSDAQ.

CDR3 coding DNA: TGTGCCACCCACCGAGGAGGGAGACATCAGCCCCAGCATTTT. This sequence encodes CATHRGGRHQPQHF. The genes are TRBV25-1 and TRBJ1-5; D gene unclear. The CDR3 is made up of 14 amino acids. Looked up from germline, CDR1 is MGHDK and CDR2 is SYGVNS. Trimming cost V 10 bases and J 5 bases, with 18 bases left between them.

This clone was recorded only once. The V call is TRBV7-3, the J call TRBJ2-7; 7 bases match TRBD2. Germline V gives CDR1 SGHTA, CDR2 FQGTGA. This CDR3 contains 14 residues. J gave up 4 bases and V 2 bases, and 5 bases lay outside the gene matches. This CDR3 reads CASSLSGGRYEQYF. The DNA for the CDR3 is TGTGCCAGCAGCTTATCGGGGGGTCGGTACGAGCAGTACTTC.

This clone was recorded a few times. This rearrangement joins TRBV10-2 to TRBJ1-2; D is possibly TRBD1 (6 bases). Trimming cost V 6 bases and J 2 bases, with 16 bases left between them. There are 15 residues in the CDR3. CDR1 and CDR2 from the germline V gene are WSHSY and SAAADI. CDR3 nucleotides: TGCGCCAGCAGGATGAACCGGGGGGCGAACTATGGCTACACCTTC. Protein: CASRMNRGANYGYTF.

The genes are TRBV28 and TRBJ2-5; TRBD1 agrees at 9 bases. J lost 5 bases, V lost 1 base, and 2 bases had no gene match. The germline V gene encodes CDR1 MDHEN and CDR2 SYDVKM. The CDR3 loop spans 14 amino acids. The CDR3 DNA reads TGTGCCAGCAGTTTATCCGGGACAGGGGAGACCCAGTACTTC. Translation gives CASSLSGTGETQYF.

The CDR3 spells CASGVGPVGEQYF. The CDR3 region has the DNA TGTGCCAGCGGCGTGGGCCCCGTGGGCGAGCAGTACTTC. V usage is TRBV12-3 or TRBV12-4 and J usage is TRBJ2-7; D not certain. The CDR3 contains 13 residues. With 8 bases removed from V and 6 bases from J, the gap between germline ends came to 17 bases.

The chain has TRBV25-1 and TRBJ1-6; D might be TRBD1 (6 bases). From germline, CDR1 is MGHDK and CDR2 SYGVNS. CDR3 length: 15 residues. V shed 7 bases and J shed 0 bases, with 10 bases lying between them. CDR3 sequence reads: CASNGGYSYNSPLHF. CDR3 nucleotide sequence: TGTGCCAGCAATGGGGGCTACTCCTATAATTCACCCCTCCACTTT.

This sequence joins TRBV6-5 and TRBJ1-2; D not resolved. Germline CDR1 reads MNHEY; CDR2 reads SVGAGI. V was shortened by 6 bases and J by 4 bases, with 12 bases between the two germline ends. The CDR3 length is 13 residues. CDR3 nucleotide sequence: TGTGCCAGCAGCTCAATAGAGGGCTATGGCTACACCTTC. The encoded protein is CASSSIEGYGYTF.

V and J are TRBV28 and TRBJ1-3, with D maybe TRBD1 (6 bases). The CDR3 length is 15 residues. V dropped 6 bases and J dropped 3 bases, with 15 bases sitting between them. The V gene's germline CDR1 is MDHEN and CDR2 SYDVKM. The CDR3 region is CASRPHREYGNTIYF. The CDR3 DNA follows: TGTGCCAGCAGACCACACAGGGAATATGGAAACACCATATATTTT.

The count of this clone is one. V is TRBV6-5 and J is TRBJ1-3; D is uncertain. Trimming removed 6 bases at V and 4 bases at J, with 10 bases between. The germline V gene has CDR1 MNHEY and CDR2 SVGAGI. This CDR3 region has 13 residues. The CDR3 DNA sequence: TGTGCCAGCAGCCTCTCCTCCGGAAACACCATATATTTT. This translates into CASSLSSGNTIYF.

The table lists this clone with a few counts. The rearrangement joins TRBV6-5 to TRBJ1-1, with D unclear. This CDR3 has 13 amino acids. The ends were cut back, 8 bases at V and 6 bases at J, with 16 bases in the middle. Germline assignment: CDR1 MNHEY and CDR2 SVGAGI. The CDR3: CASFSGRVPEAFF. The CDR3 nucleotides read TGTGCCAGCTTCTCCGGGAGGGTTCCTGAAGCTTTCTTT.

The DNA for the CDR3 is TGTGCCAGTAGTCCTGGGACAGGCAGGGCTATCGACTATGGCTACACCTTC. It codes for CASSPGTGRAIDYGYTF. The chain employs TRBV19 and TRBJ1-2, with TRBD1 matching over 8 bases. The CDR3 runs 17 residues. Trimming took 5 bases from V and 3 from J; bases not matched to a gene: 14. The germline gives CDR1 LNHDA, CDR2 SQIVND (reference sequence).

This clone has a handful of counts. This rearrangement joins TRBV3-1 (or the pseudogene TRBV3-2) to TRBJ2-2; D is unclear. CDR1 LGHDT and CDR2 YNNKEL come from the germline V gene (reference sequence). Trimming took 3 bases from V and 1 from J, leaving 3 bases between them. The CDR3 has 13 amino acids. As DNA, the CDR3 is TGTGCCAGCAGCCACCTGAACACCGGGGAGCTGTTTTTT. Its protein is CASSHLNTGELFF.

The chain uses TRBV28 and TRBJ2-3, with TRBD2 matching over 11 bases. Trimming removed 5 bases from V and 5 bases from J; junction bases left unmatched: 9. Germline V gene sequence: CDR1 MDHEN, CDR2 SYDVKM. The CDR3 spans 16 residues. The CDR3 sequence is CASSPYSGGAVDTQYF. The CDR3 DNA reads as TGTGCCAGCAGTCCGTATAGCGGGGGGGCCGTAGATACGCAGTATTTT. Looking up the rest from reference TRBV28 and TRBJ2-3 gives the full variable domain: DVKVTQSSRYLVKRTGEKVFLECVQDMDHENMFWYRQDPGLGLRLIYFSYDVKMKEKGDIPEGYSVSREKKERFSLILESASTNQTSMYLCASSPYSGGAVDTQYFGPGTRLTVL.

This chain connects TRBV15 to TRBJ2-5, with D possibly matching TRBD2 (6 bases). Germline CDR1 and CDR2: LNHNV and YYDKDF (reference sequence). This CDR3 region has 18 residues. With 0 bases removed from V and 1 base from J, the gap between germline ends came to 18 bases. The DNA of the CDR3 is TGTGCCACCAGCAGAGATGGAGGGGTTGCGGGGCCCCAAGAGACCCAGTACTTC. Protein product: CATSRDGGVAGPQETQYF.